The 32 T cell receptor beta chains presented below share a single source sample, sequenced in a study of shared clonotypes between healthy human individuals. The data were produced by immunoSEQ multiplex PCR, yet TCRdb's version contains in-frame clones alone and is incomplete. The data show 2,500,000 or so clones, more than 90% seen once. Sequencing input: naive CD4+ T cells sorted from blood. Subset given: CD45RA+ positively selected. These receptors all come from a man aged 18 to 29 in good health.

This clone has just one count. The chain employs TRBV9 and TRBJ1-3; 9 bases are a match to TRBD1. Trimming cost V 0 bases and J 5 bases; bases outside gene matches: 6. The CDR3 loop spans 16 amino acids. In germline, CDR1 is SGDLS, CDR2 YYNGEE. CDR3 region: CASSVDRQGDRNTIYF. CDR3 coding DNA: TGTGCCAGCAGCGTAGACCGACAGGGGGACCGAAACACCATATATTTT.

This rearrangement joins TRBV6-5 to TRBJ1-3, with 7 bases fitting TRBD1. V lost 6 bases, J lost 6 bases, and 2 bases stayed unmatched. CDR1 is MNHEY and CDR2 is SVGAGI in the germline V gene. The CDR3 sequence is 12 residues long. The CDR3 coding sequence is TGTGCCAGCAGGACAGGGTTAAACACCATATATTTT. Residues: CASRTGLNTIYF.

This clone was seen only once. This sequence joins TRBV2 and TRBJ2-4; D is uncertain. Germline V lookup: CDR1 SNHLY, CDR2 FYNNEI. Trimming removed 2 bases at V and 10 bases at J, with 15 bases between. The CDR3 is 14 residues long. Here the CDR3 DNA reads TGTGCCAGCAGTGAACAGGTCCAAGGGATGATTCAGTACTTC. Amino acids: CASSEQVQGMIQYF.

The J gene is TRBJ2-5, the V gene TRBV14, with D unresolved. CDR3 length equals 16 residues. Germline V gene lookup returns CDR1 SGHDN and CDR2 FVKESK. The ends were cut back, 6 bases at V and 0 bases at J, with 17 bases in the middle. CDR3 DNA: TGTGCCAGCAGTCCAACCTTTTCTCGGTACCAAGAGACCCAGTACTTC. Translated: CASSPTFSRYQETQYF.

The chain links TRBV9 to TRBJ2-2, with 11 bases that match TRBD1. The length of the CDR3 is 16 residues. V was pared by 4 bases and J by 6 bases, with 8 bases of the junction left unmatched. Germline CDR1 reads SGDLS; CDR2 reads YYNGEE. The DNA of the CDR3 is TGTGCCAGCAGCCCGCGGACAGGGGGCCCCTCCGGGGAGCTGTTTTTT. Protein sequence: CASSPRTGGPSGELFF.

The chain couples TRBV5-1 to TRBJ2-3; D tentatively fits TRBD1 or TRBD2 (7 bases each). CDR1 SGHRS and CDR2 YFSETQ come from the germline V gene. The length of the CDR3 is 18 residues. Trimming shortened V by 1 base and J by 6 bases, and 24 bases separated the two germline ends. CDR3 bases: TGCGCCAGCAGCTTGCGGGGACAGCCGGGGGGACGGATGGATACGCAGTATTTT. This gives the protein CASSLRGQPGGRMDTQYF. Using reference TRBV5-1 and TRBJ2-3 for the parts outside the CDR3, the full variable domain is KAGVTQTPRYLIKTRGQQVTLSCSPISGHRSVSWYQQTPGQGLQFLFEYFSETQRNKGNFPGRFSGRQFSNSRSEMNVSTLELGDSALYLCASSLRGQPGGRMDTQYFGPGTRLTVL.

The chain joins TRBV11-2 to TRBJ2-7; 9 bases fit TRBD2. Unmatched junction bases numbered 7, after V lost 4 bases and J lost 6 bases. Germline V gene data show CDR1 as SGHAT and CDR2 as FQNNGV. This CDR3 spans 14 amino acids. The CDR3 loop is CASSSTGLASEQYF. In DNA form, the CDR3 reads TGTGCCAGCAGCTCCACGGGACTAGCATCCGAGCAGTACTTC.

The rearrangement links TRBV5-1 to TRBJ2-3, with a tentative D call TRBD2 (7 bases). CDR1 SGHRS and CDR2 YFSETQ come from the germline V gene. Trimming took 3 bases from V and 4 from J, leaving 21 bases between them. The CDR3 length is 17 residues. CDR3 coding DNA: TGCGCCAGCAGCTCCGGGACATCCAATGGGGGGGCAGATACGCAGTATTTT. Translated: CASSSGTSNGGADTQYF.

This chain joins TRBV18 and TRBJ2-5; no reliable D call. CDR3 length equals 12 residues. Germline CDR1 and CDR2: KGHSH and LQKENI. The V gene lost 0 bases and the J gene lost 5 bases, with 4 bases spanning the gap. For the CDR3, the DNA is TGTGCCAGCTCACCACCGATGGAGACCCAGTACTTC. This sequence encodes CASSPPMETQYF.

This chain connects TRBV11-2 to TRBJ2-5; 10 bases line up with TRBD1. The length of the CDR3 is 14 residues. The V gene's germline CDR1 is SGHAT and CDR2 FQNNGV. The trim removed 4 bases at V and 5 bases at J, leaving 4 bases unmatched. CDR3 sequence reads: CASSSRQGAETQYF. CDR3 bases: TGTGCCAGCAGCTCACGACAGGGGGCGGAGACCCAGTACTTC. Complete variable domain (other parts from reference TRBV11-2 and TRBJ2-5): EAGVAQSPRYKIIEKRQSVAFWCNPISGHATLYWYQQILGQGPKLLIQFQNNGVVDDSQLPKDRFSAERLKGVDSTLKIQPAKLEDSAVYLCASSSRQGAETQYFGPGTRLLVL.

The chain has TRBV2 and TRBJ2-5; D is possibly TRBD2 (5 bases). The CDR3 covers 14 residues. V dropped 8 bases and J dropped 1 base, with 14 bases sitting between them. Germline V gene sequence: CDR1 SNHLY, CDR2 FYNNEI. The CDR3 nucleotides read TGTGCCAGCGCCCCAAGAGGGCCCCAAGAGACCCAGTACTTC. Translation: CASAPRGPQETQYF.

The V gene is TRBV6-1, the J gene TRBJ2-7, with D perhaps TRBD1 (6 bases). V was cut by 7 bases and J by 2 bases, with 18 bases left in between. This CDR3 spans 15 amino acids. Germline assignment: CDR1 MNHNS and CDR2 SASEGT. The chain's CDR3 is CASTPTGALAYEQYF. The DNA of the CDR3 is TGTGCCAGCACCCCGACAGGCGCACTCGCCTACGAGCAGTACTTC.

The chain employs TRBV4-1 and TRBJ1-2, with D maybe TRBD1 (6 bases). Germline V gene sequence: CDR1 MGHRA, CDR2 YSYEKL. There are 16 residues in the CDR3. Trimming cost V 4 bases and J 2 bases, with 17 bases left between them. The CDR3 DNA reads as TGCGCCAGCAGCCTTGGGGGGGCAGGGGAAAACTATGGCTACACCTTC. Translated: CASSLGGAGENYGYTF.

This sequence joins TRBV25-1 and TRBJ2-2, with D unclear. Per germline, CDR1 MGHDK and CDR2 SYGVNS. CDR3 size: 11 residues. Trimming took off 5 bases at V and 7 bases at J, with 5 bases between the two ends. CDR3 amino acids: CASSSIGELFF. In DNA form, the CDR3 reads TGTGCCAGCAGTTCCATCGGGGAGCTGTTTTTT.

To note about this clone: Germline is not matched at one junction end, which may reflect a read error. The V gene is TRBV7-8, the J gene TRBJ2-1; tentative D call: TRBD2 (6 bases). The CDR3 contains 12 residues. The V gene's germline CDR1 is SGHVS and CDR2 FQNEAQ. CDR3 residues: CASSLASGGQLF. The CDR3 DNA reads as TGTGCCAGCAGCTTAGCGTCCGGGGGTCAACTCTTC.

The chain links TRBV5-6 to TRBJ2-7, with 11 bases fitting TRBD1. The CDR3 consists of 13 residues. From germline, CDR1 is SGHDT and CDR2 YYEEEE. Unmatched junction bases numbered 6, after V lost 10 bases and J lost 3 bases. CDR3 amino acids: CASRTGGNYEQYF. In DNA, the CDR3 is TGTGCCTCCCGGACAGGGGGCAACTACGAGCAGTACTTC.

The CDR3 here is CASSFSDRVGEQFF. The CDR3 DNA reads as TGTGCCAGCAGTTTCTCCGACAGGGTGGGTGAGCAGTTCTTC. The V gene is TRBV28, the J gene TRBJ2-1, with 7 bases fitting TRBD1. CDR1 and CDR2 from the germline V gene are MDHEN and SYDVKM. This CDR3 has 14 residues. V trimming: 3 bases; J trimming: 9 bases; junction bases outside the gene matches: 8.

The rearrangement links TRBV2 to TRBJ2-3; D may be TRBD2 (6 bases). Germline V gene data show CDR1 as SNHLY and CDR2 as FYNNEI. V dropped 6 bases and J dropped 8 bases, with 15 bases sitting between them. The CDR3 sequence is 13 residues long. The DNA of the CDR3 is TGTGCCAGCAGCCCGGACCTGGGGGGTACGCAGTATTTT. This sequence encodes CASSPDLGGTQYF.

The CDR3 DNA reads as TGTGCCAGCAGCTTAATGTCCAGGGGGAAGAGTTCTAATGAAAAACTGTTTTTT. Translation gives CASSLMSRGKSSNEKLFF. V usage is TRBV7-2 and J usage is TRBJ1-4, with TRBD1 identical over 7 bases. Germline values: CDR1 SGHTA, CDR2 FQGNSA. CDR3 length: 18 amino acids. Trimming at V came to 2 bases and at J to 3 bases, leaving 12 bases not matched to a gene.

CDR3 nucleotide sequence: TGTGCCAGCAGCTCCAGACCTAATCAGCCCCAGCATTTT. Its translation: CASSSRPNQPQHF. This sequence joins TRBV5-4 and TRBJ1-5; D ambiguous. Trimming stripped 3 bases from V and 4 bases from J, with 8 bases between. The germline gives CDR1 SGHNT, CDR2 YYREEE (reference sequence). This CDR3 spans 13 amino acids.

The chain links TRBV18 to TRBJ2-5; 10 bases are a match to TRBD1. Looked up from germline, CDR1 is KGHSH and CDR2 is LQKENI. V dropped 3 bases and J dropped 2; count of bases not matched to a gene: 3. The length of the CDR3 is 15 residues. The CDR3 DNA reads as TGTGCCAGCTCACCGGACAGGGGGAGACAAGAGACCCAGTACTTC. It yields the protein CASSPDRGRQETQYF.

The CDR3 is CASENGGSYEQYF. The CDR3 DNA follows: TGTGCCAGCGAAAACGGGGGGTCTTACGAGCAGTACTTC. This chain uses TRBV2 with TRBJ2-7; 7 nucleotides match TRBD2. The germline V gene encodes CDR1 SNHLY and CDR2 FYNNEI. The CDR3 extends over 13 amino acids. V shed 8 bases, J shed 4 bases, and the junction held 8 bases outside the gene matches.

The chain carries TRBV27 and TRBJ2-7, with 9 bases lining up with TRBD2. The V gene's germline CDR1 is MNHEY and CDR2 SMNVEV (reference sequence). Germline trimming cut 2 bases from V and 3 bases from J; bases unmatched to any gene: 5. The CDR3 extends over 15 amino acids. The CDR3 bases are TGTGCCAGCAGTTTAGGGGTAGCGGGGGACTACGAGCAGTACTTC. It yields the protein CASSLGVAGDYEQYF.

This chain links TRBV27 with TRBJ2-2, with D possibly being TRBD1 (5 bases). The CDR3 spans 14 residues. Germline values: CDR1 MNHEY, CDR2 SMNVEV (reference sequence). V dropped 6 bases and J dropped 5 bases, with 13 bases sitting between them. CDR3 loop: CASSWVTGTGELFF. The CDR3 DNA reads TGTGCCAGCAGCTGGGTAACAGGTACCGGGGAGCTGTTTTTT.

The chain joins TRBV7-9 to TRBJ1-2; 11 nucleotides align to TRBD1. Germline CDR1 reads SEHNR; CDR2 reads FQNEAQ (reference sequence). Trimming cost V 5 bases and J 5 bases; bases outside gene matches: 13. The CDR3 is made up of 17 amino acids. In DNA, the CDR3 is TGTGCCAGCAGCCCAGTGGGACAGGGGGAGCAAAGTTATGGCTACACCTTC. This encodes CASSPVGQGEQSYGYTF. The entire variable domain, with the rest obtained from reference TRBV7-9 and TRBJ1-2, is as follows: DTGVSQNPRHKITKRGQNVTFRCDPISEHNRLYWYRQTLGQGPEFLTYFQNEAQLEKSRLLSDRFSAERPKGSFSTLEIQRTEQGDSAMYLCASSPVGQGEQSYGYTFGSGTRLTVV.

V gene TRBV6-5 combines with J gene TRBJ1-1; possible D gene TRBD1, 6 bases. V lost 4 bases, J lost 6 bases, and 15 bases lay in between. CDR3 size: 14 residues. CDR1 is MNHEY and CDR2 is SVGAGI in the germline V gene. CDR3 residues: CASSLDRISAEAFF. The CDR3 nucleotides read TGTGCCAGCAGTTTAGACAGGATCAGTGCTGAAGCTTTCTTT.

This clone turned up a few times. The rearrangement uses TRBV5-4 and TRBJ2-7; D not resolved. Per germline, CDR1 SGHNT and CDR2 YYREEE (reference sequence). The CDR3 has 15 amino acids. V lost 3 bases to trimming and J lost 4 bases, with 17 bases between them. DNA of the CDR3: TGTGCCAGCAGCTCTGGAGTTGGGCCGGAATACGAGCAGTACTTC. Its protein is CASSSGVGPEYEQYF.

This clone was counted only a few times. This CDR3 reads CAWSAAVGVMPQHF. The CDR3 nucleotides are TGTGCCTGGAGTGCGGCGGTTGGGGTGATGCCCCAGCATTTT. The V gene is TRBV30, the J gene TRBJ1-5, with D unclear. Trimming removed 1 base at V and 9 bases at J, with 16 bases between. This CDR3 has 14 amino acids. Germline CDR1 reads GTSNPN; CDR2 reads SVGIG (reference sequence).

The chain combines TRBV6-1 with TRBJ2-7; 10 positions agree with TRBD2. Germline CDR1 and CDR2: MNHNS and SASEGT. J gave up 1 base and V 6 bases, and 6 bases lay outside the gene matches. There are 15 residues in the CDR3. Here the CDR3 DNA reads TGTGCCAGCAGCCAGACTAGCGGGCCTTCCTACGAGCAGTACTTC. Residues: CASSQTSGPSYEQYF.

The chain uses TRBV13 and TRBJ1-2; 11 bases agree with TRBD1. The J segment lost 3 bases and the V segment lost 5 bases, leaving 2 bases of the junction unmatched. There are 14 residues in the CDR3. Germline CDR1 PRHDT, CDR2 FYEKMQ (reference sequence). As DNA, the CDR3 is TGTGCCAGCAGCATGGGACAGGGGGACTATGGCTACACCTTC. It is translated as CASSMGQGDYGYTF.

The V gene is TRBV6-6, the J gene TRBJ1-4; 7 positions agree with TRBD1. This CDR3 comprises 14 residues. V was pared by 8 bases and J by 4 bases, with 7 bases of the junction left unmatched. Looked up from germline, CDR1 is MNHNY and CDR2 is SVGAGI (reference sequence). The CDR3 DNA sequence: TGTGCCAGCGGCTCGGGACAGCTTAATGAAAAACTGTTTTTT. Translating gives CASGSGQLNEKLFF.

A single count supports this clone. The genes are TRBV7-9 and TRBJ2-2, with D perhaps TRBD2 (5 bases). Between the trimmed V and J ends, which lost 5 bases and 7 bases, there was a span of 11 bases. This CDR3 has 13 amino acids. Germline V gives CDR1 SEHNR, CDR2 FQNEAQ (reference sequence). The DNA of the CDR3 is TGTGCCAGCAGCGAACTAGAGGTCGGGGAGCTGTTTTTT. Amino acids: CASSELEVGELFF.